This is a list of T cell receptor beta chains from one sample in a study of vaccination effects on CD4 cells after COVID-19. These receptors are not linked to any known antigen. The protocol was immunoSEQ multiplex PCR, while the TCRdb copy is restricted to in-frame clones and leaves out a portion. The repertoire holds just under 30,000 clones, with 60% to 75% as singletons. This specimen consisted of CD4+ T cells from PBMCs cultured with HCoV-OC43 spike peptides, obtained after COVID-19 vaccination. These receptors all stem from a human donor who received a COVID-19 vaccine. Each CDR3 is given with its conserved first and last residue. D genes are given only for firm matches. Clone size is stated in some rows and not others, as once, few, many or a class when expanded.

TRBJ1-1,17,TRBV5-1,-,TRBD1,CASSQDRGDPMNTEAFF,TGCGCCAGCAGCCAAGACAGGGGAGACCCCATGAACACTGAAGCTTTCTTT
TRBJ1-1,14,TRBV5-1,-,-,CASSLSGTGNEAFF,TGCGCCAGCAGCTTGTCCGGAACGGGGAATGAAGCTTTCTTT
TRBJ1-5,15,TRBV19,few,-,CASYSVDGVDQPQHF,TGTGCCAGCTATTCGGTGGACGGAGTAGATCAGCCCCAGCATTTT
TRBJ1-4,12,TRBV5-1,-,TRBD1,CASPGQREKLFF,TGCGCCAGTCCGGGACAGCGTGAAAAACTGTTTTTT
TRBJ2-1,16,TRBV7-2,-,-,CASSLISSGPYNEQFF,TGTGCCAGCAGCTTAATATCTAGTGGGCCCTACAATGAGCAGTTCTTC
TRBJ2-1,18,TRBV28,-,TRBD2,CASSPAPVAGGSYNEQFF,TGTGCCAGCAGTCCCGCCCCAGTAGCGGGAGGTTCCTACAATGAGCAGTTCTTC
TRBJ2-5,14,TRBV4-2,-,TRBD1,CASSLGQGQETQYF,TGTGCCAGCAGCCTTGGACAGGGACAAGAGACCCAGTACTTC
TRBJ2-7,14,TRBV29-1,-,TRBD1,CSVGYRGASYEQYF,TGCAGCGTCGGATACAGGGGGGCCTCCTACGAGCAGTACTTC
TRBJ1-4,12,TRBV20-1,-,-,CSASSTDEKLFF,TGCAGTGCTAGTTCTACAGACGAAAAACTGTTTTTT
TRBJ2-7,16,TRBV7-2,large,TRBD2,CASSSDSGRALPKQYF,TGTGCCAGCAGCTCAGATAGCGGGAGGGCCTTGCCTAAGCAGTACTTC
TRBJ2-1,14,TRBV2,-,TRBD2,CASSRTSGNNEQFF,TGTGCCAGCAGTCGGACTAGCGGAAACAATGAGCAGTTCTTC
TRBJ2-2,15,TRBV6-5,-,-,CASRPPGKNTGELFF,TGTGCCAGCAGGCCTCCGGGAAAAAACACCGGGGAGCTGTTTTTT
TRBJ1-1,12,TRBV4-1,few,-,CASSNLRTEAFF,TGCGCCAGCAGCAACCTACGGACTGAAGCTTTCTTT
TRBJ1-2,15,TRBV28,few,-,CATQTGTRSPYGYTF,TGTGCCACCCAAACCGGGACCCGATCCCCCTATGGCTACACCTTC
TRBJ2-1,17,TRBV27,few,-,CASTWTGSKISYNEQFF,TGTGCCAGCACCTGGACGGGTTCTAAAATCTCCTACAATGAGCAGTTCTTC
TRBJ1-2,13,TRBV18,-,-,CASSTWADKGYTF,TGTGCCAGCTCAACTTGGGCTGACAAAGGCTACACCTTC
TRBJ2-5,15,TRBV4-1,-,-,CASSQGGLFRETQYF,TGCGCCAGCAGCCAAGGGGGCCTTTTTAGAGAGACCCAGTACTTC
TRBJ2-7,14,TRBV11-2,-,-,CASSLPGQSYEQYF,TGTGCCAGCAGCTTACCAGGACAGTCCTACGAGCAGTACTTC
TRBJ1-3,12,TRBV7-8,-,-,CASSALQNTIYF,TGTGCCAGCAGCGCACTTCAAAACACCATATATTTT
TRBJ2-4,14,TRBV19,-,-,CASSIGQGQNIQYF,TGTGCCAGTAGTATCGGGCAGGGACAAAACATTCAGTACTTC
TRBJ1-1,18,TRBV13,-,-,CASSLSLPGQFGNTEAFF,TGTGCCAGCAGCTTAAGCCTTCCCGGACAGTTTGGGAACACTGAAGCTTTCTTT
TRBJ1-1,14,TRBV5-6,-,TRBD1,CASSSGQANTEAFF,TGTGCCAGCAGCTCGGGACAGGCGAACACTGAAGCTTTCTTT
TRBJ1-4,16,TRBV7-9,-,TRBD1,CASSATGTAVNEKLFF,TGTGCCAGCAGCGCCACCGGGACAGCGGTTAATGAAAAACTGTTTTTT
TRBJ2-7,15,TRBV5-1,-,TRBD2,CASSLEAGGSYEQYF,TGCGCCAGCAGCTTAGAAGCGGGGGGGTCCTACGAGCAGTACTTC
TRBJ2-1,15,TRBV30,-,TRBD2,CAWLPGLAGTYEQFF,TGTGCCTGGCTGCCGGGACTAGCGGGGACATATGAGCAGTTCTTC
TRBJ1-2,14,TRBV19,-,TRBD1,CASSILAGGYGYTF,TGTGCCAGTAGTATCCTCGCAGGGGGCTATGGCTACACCTTC
TRBJ1-4,13,TRBV5-6,-,TRBD1,CASSRAGGEKLFF,TGTGCCAGCTCGAGGGCAGGGGGCGAAAAACTGTTTTTT
TRBJ1-2,14,TRBV20-1,-,-,CSASEWKGNYGYTF,TGCAGTGCTAGTGAGTGGAAGGGAAACTATGGCTACACCTTC
TRBJ2-3,14,TRBV6-5,-,TRBD2,CASRILAGKDTQYF,TGTGCCAGCAGGATACTAGCGGGAAAGGATACGCAGTATTTT
TRBJ2-1,15,TRBV6-5,-,TRBD1,CASSYPGQGINEQFF,TGTGCCAGCAGTTATCCCGGACAGGGGATCAATGAGCAGTTCTTC
TRBJ2-2,18,TRBV6-1,-,-,CASSDLLGDLTNTGELFF,TGTGCCAGCAGTGATCTCCTTGGGGACCTAACGAACACCGGGGAGCTGTTTTTT
TRBJ2-1,17,TRBV15,-,-,CATSRGVGSDMGNEQFF,TGTGCCACCAGCAGAGGGGTCGGGTCCGATATGGGGAATGAGCAGTTCTTC
TRBJ2-3,15,TRBV2,-,TRBD2,CASSGRGRSTDTQYF,TGTGCCAGCAGTGGACGCGGGAGATCCACAGATACGCAGTATTTT
TRBJ2-3,13,TRBV7-8,-,-,CASSSEDWDTQYF,TGTGCCAGCAGCTCGGAGGATTGGGATACGCAGTATTTT
TRBJ2-1,18,TRBV18,-,TRBD2,CASSRGTSGGDSYNEQFF,TGTGCCAGCTCACGCGGGACTAGCGGGGGGGACTCCTACAATGAGCAGTTCTTC
TRBJ2-5,14,TRBV19,-,-,CASSGGTGQETQYF,TGTGCCAGTAGTGGAGGGACTGGACAAGAGACCCAGTACTTC
TRBJ2-7,14,TRBV3-1/TRBV3-2,-,TRBD2,CASSPSGLNYEQYF,TGTGCCAGCAGCCCTAGCGGGCTTAACTACGAGCAGTACTTC
TRBJ1-5,14,TRBV7-9,-,TRBD1,CASSSTGVREPQHF,TGTGCCAGCAGCTCCACAGGGGTTCGAGAGCCCCAGCATTTT